What follows are 18 T cell receptor beta chains derived from one specimen sequenced in a study of blood T cells in healthy people across ages. A second PCR, run for roughly 7 to 12 cycles, used a sample-barcoded 5' primer plus a J-beta primer mix. TCRdb processed the 5' RACE reads anew with MiXCR; each CDR3 protein has one entry. The sample has just under 900,000 distinct CDR3 sequences; 29% are singletons. Material: blood. The receptor source for this set is a woman aged 80 or over in good health.

This clonotype was counted ten times or more. The chain joins TRBV6-1 to TRBJ2-3, with 15 nucleotides matching TRBD2. Germline V gene sequence: CDR1 MNHNS, CDR2 SASEGT. Trimming at V came to 7 bases and at J to 3 bases, leaving 8 bases not matched to a gene. This CDR3 has 17 amino acids. CDR3 coding DNA: TGTGCCAGCAAAACCGGGACTAGCGGGGGGTTTACAGATACGCAGTATTTT. This sequence encodes CASKTGTSGGFTDTQYF.

This clonotype has at least ten counts. This chain links TRBV20-1 with TRBJ2-4; 7 bases match TRBD2. Per germline, CDR1 DFQATT and CDR2 SNEGSKA (reference sequence). The trim removed 0 bases at V and 0 bases at J, leaving 5 bases unmatched. This CDR3 has 16 amino acids. CDR3 bases: TGCAGTGCTAGAGATGGGGGGGGACTAGCCAAAAACATTCAGTACTTC. Its translation is CSARDGGGLAKNIQYF.

J is TRBJ2-3 and V is TRBV18; TRBD1 agrees at 10 bases. Germline assignment: CDR1 KGHSH and CDR2 LQKENI. CDR3 size: 17 residues. Losses at the gene ends were 5 bases for V and 3 bases for J; bases not matched to a gene: 11. The CDR3 coding sequence is TGTGCCAGCTCAACCCTGGGACAGGGGAGTAGGACAGATACGCAGTATTTT. Translation: CASSTLGQGSRTDTQYF.

The gene calls are TRBV15 and TRBJ2-2; TRBD1 is a possible D gene (6 bases). V lost 4 bases and J 8 bases, leaving 17 bases between the germline ends. The CDR3 sequence is 15 residues long. Germline V gives CDR1 LNHNV, CDR2 YYDKDF (reference sequence). The CDR3 is CATSKGGHLRGELFF. CDR3 nucleotide sequence: TGTGCCACCAGCAAAGGGGGACATCTAAGGGGGGAGCTGTTTTTT. Combining the CDR3 with reference TRBV15 and TRBJ2-2 gives the whole variable domain DAMVIQNPRYQVTQFGKPVTLSCSQTLNHNVMYWYQQKSSQAPKLLFHYYDKDFNNEADTPDNFQSRRPNTSFCFLDIRSPGLGDTAMYLCATSKGGHLRGELFFGEGSRLTVL.

Regarding this clonotype: It may be a read error: a sequence one base away is much more abundant. The chain joins TRBV10-3 to TRBJ2-7; D perhaps matches TRBD2 (5 bases). This CDR3 is 14 amino acids long. CDR1 and CDR2 from the germline V gene are ENHRY and SYGVKD. CDR3 sequence: CAIRESTGNYEQYF. Here the CDR3 DNA reads TGTGCCATCAGGGAGTCGACGGGGAACTACGAGCAGTACTTC.

This sequence joins TRBV5-1 and TRBJ1-4; no reliable D call. Looked up from germline, CDR1 is SGHRS and CDR2 is YFSETQ. The CDR3 loop spans 14 amino acids. Trimming stripped 5 bases from V and 4 bases from J, with 12 bases between. DNA for the CDR3: TGCGCCAGCAGGCCAACCTCCGTTAATGAAAAACTGTTTTTT. It encodes CASRPTSVNEKLFF.

This clonotype was counted many times. The rearrangement joins TRBV14 to TRBJ2-5; D ambiguous. V was clipped by 4 bases and J by 4 bases, with 10 bases between them. Germline CDR1 reads SGHDN; CDR2 reads FVKESK. The CDR3 consists of 13 residues. The CDR3 DNA reads TGTGCCAGCAGCCTTCAGTCGAGAGAGACCCAGTACTTC. The encoded protein is CASSLQSRETQYF.

As regards this clonotype: It may be a read error: a sequence one base away is much more abundant. The chain combines TRBV11-2 with TRBJ2-5; D unresolved. There are 14 residues in the CDR3. Germline V CDR1 and CDR2: SGHAT, FQNNGV. CDR3 bases: TGTGCCAGCGGCTTAGAGATTATACAAGAGACCCAGTACTTC. This translates into CASGLEIIQETQYF.

The chain couples TRBV3-1 to TRBJ1-4; D remains unclear. Trimming pared 5 bases from V and 8 bases from J, leaving 12 bases between. CDR3 length: 13 residues. Germline V gene lookup returns CDR1 LGHDT and CDR2 YNNKEL (reference sequence). This CDR3 is CASSSQALEKLFF. CDR3 in DNA: TGTGCCAGCAGCTCGCAGGCCCTAGAAAAACTGTTTTTT.

This clonotype was seen ten or more times. V gene TRBV7-2 combines with J gene TRBJ1-5; D gene unclear. V was trimmed by 1 base and J by 7 bases, leaving 5 bases between them. The CDR3 sequence is 12 residues long. Germline CDR1 is SGHTA and CDR2 is FQGNSA. The CDR3 spells CASSLGQQPQHF. The CDR3 DNA follows: TGTGCCAGCAGCTTAGGCCAACAGCCCCAGCATTTT.

In the case of this clonotype: A read error may be the cause here, since a much bigger clone is one base away. The V gene is TRBV4-1, the J gene TRBJ2-7; the D is unclear. The CDR3 is made up of 13 amino acids. Germline CDR1 and CDR2: MGHRA and YSYEKL. Trimming took off 5 bases at V and 3 bases at J, with 11 bases between the two ends. CDR3 residues: CASSKSYSYEQYF. The CDR3 DNA follows: TGCGCCAGCAGCAAATCGTACAGCTACGAGCAGTACTTC.

This clonotype was seen many times. In DNA form, the CDR3 reads TGTGCCAGCAGCGGACAAGTCTACAATGAGCAGTTCTTC. It encodes CASSGQVYNEQFF. The rearrangement uses TRBV6-6 and TRBJ2-1; D possibly corresponds to TRBD1 (5 bases). Germline CDR1 and CDR2: MNHNY and SVGAGI (reference sequence). The V end lost 6 bases, the J end lost 3 bases, and 9 bases lay between the germline ends. CDR3 length: 13 residues.

The chain has TRBV7-3 and TRBJ2-3; the D gene could be TRBD1 or TRBD2 (5 bases each). CDR1 and CDR2 (germline): SGHTA, FQGTGA. The CDR3 runs 15 residues. Trimming stripped 5 bases from V and 2 bases from J, with 14 bases between. This CDR3 reads CASSQGVGTTDTQYF. In nucleotides, the CDR3 is TGTGCCAGCAGCCAGGGAGTGGGGACCACAGATACGCAGTATTTT.

This clonotype was found many times. The chain couples TRBV7-2 to TRBJ2-5, with D tentatively TRBD2 (6 bases). The CDR3 loop spans 13 amino acids. The germline gives CDR1 SGHTA, CDR2 FQGNSA. Trimming removed 5 bases at V and 11 bases at J, with 18 bases between. CDR3 DNA sequence: TGTGCCAGCAGCCGAGGGTCGATTCGGGAGCAGTACTTC. Its protein product is CASSRGSIREQYF.

This clonotype has a handful of counts. The gene calls are TRBV20-1 and TRBJ1-1; D is undetermined. CDR1 and CDR2 from the germline V gene are DFQATT and SNEGSKA (reference sequence). V gave up 5 bases and J gave up 3 bases, with 4 bases separating them. The CDR3 loop spans 10 amino acids. The CDR3 is CSAAYTEAFF. The CDR3 nucleotides are TGCAGTGCTGCGTACACTGAAGCTTTCTTT.

This clonotype was detected only a few times. V gene TRBV1 combines with J gene TRBJ2-5. TRBV1 corresponds to a pseudogene. The CDR3 contains 17 residues. The CDR3 here is CTSSQGEERQSQETQYF. For the CDR3, the DNA is TGCACCAGCAGCCAAGGCGAGGAGAGACAATCCCAAGAGACCCAGTACTTC.

This clonotype has at least ten counts. This chain links TRBV7-2 with TRBJ1-5; D ambiguous. This CDR3 comprises 15 residues. Germline CDR1 SGHTA, CDR2 FQGNSA. The ends were cut back, 5 bases at V and 4 bases at J, with 15 bases in the middle. CDR3 amino acids: CASSPQGGQNQPQHF. CDR3 sequence (DNA): TGTGCCAGCAGCCCCCAAGGAGGGCAAAATCAGCCCCAGCATTTT.

There are a few counts of this clonotype. A clone one base away is much larger, so this may be a read error. The chain links TRBV2 to TRBJ2-3; 10 bases match TRBD1. Unmatched junction bases numbered 2, after V lost 6 bases and J lost 5 bases. In germline, CDR1 is SNHLY, CDR2 FYNNEI. There are 13 residues in the CDR3. The CDR3 DNA follows: TGTGCCAGCAGGGGGACAGGGGTAGATACGCAGTATTTT. Translated, it gives CASRGTGVDTQYF.